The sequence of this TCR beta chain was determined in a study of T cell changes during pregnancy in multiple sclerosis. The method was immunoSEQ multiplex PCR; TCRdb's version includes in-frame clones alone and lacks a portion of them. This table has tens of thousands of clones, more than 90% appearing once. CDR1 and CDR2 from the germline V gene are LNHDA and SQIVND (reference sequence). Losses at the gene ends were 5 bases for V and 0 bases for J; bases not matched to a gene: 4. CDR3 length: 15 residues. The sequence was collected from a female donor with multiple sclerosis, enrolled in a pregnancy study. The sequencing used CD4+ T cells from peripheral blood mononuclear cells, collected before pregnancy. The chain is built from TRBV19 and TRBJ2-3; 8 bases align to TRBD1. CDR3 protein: CASSSGQVSTDTQYF. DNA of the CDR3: TGTGCCAGTAGTTCGGGACAGGTTAGCACAGATACGCAGTATTTT.